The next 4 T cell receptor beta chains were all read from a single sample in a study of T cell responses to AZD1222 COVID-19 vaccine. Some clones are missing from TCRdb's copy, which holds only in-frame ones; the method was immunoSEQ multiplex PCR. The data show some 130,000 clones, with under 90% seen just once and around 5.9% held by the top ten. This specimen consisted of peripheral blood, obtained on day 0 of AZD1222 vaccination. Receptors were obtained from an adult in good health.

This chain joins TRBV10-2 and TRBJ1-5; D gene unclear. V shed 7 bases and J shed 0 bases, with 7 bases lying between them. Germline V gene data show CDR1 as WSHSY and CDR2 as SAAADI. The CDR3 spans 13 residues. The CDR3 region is CASKRDSNQPQHF. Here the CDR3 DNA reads TGCGCCAGCAAGAGGGATAGCAATCAGCCCCAGCATTTT.

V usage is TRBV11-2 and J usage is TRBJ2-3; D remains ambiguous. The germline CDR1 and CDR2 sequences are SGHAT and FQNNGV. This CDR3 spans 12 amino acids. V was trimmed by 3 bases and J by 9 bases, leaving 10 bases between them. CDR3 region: CASSFGRATQYF. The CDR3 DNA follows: TGTGCCAGCAGCTTCGGCCGGGCCACGCAGTATTTT. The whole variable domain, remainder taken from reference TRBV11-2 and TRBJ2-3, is EAGVAQSPRYKIIEKRQSVAFWCNPISGHATLYWYQQILGQGPKLLIQFQNNGVVDDSQLPKDRFSAERLKGVDSTLKIQPAKLEDSAVYLCASSFGRATQYFGPGTRLTVL.

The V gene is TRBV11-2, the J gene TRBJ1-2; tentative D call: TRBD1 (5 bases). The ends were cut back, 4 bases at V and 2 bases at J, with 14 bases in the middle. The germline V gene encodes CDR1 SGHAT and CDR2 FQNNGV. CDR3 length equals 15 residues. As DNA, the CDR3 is TGTGCCAGCAGCTCGACCAGGGTGCTGAACTATGGCTACACCTTC. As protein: CASSSTRVLNYGYTF.

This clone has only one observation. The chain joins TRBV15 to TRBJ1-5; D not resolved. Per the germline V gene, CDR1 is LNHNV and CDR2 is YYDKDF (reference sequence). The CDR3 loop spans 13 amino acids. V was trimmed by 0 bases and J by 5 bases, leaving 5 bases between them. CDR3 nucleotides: TGTGCCACCAGCAGAGACGGGTATCAGCCCCAGCATTTT. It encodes CATSRDGYQPQHF.